The 19 T cell receptor beta chains presented below share a single source sample, sequenced in a study of graft-versus-host responses after intestinal transplantation (dated by TCRdb to 2020 to 2022). Read against the paper, the sample's time point label means: cells obtained before transplantation from donor or recipient. Their antigens are not known. Preparation of the library involved the immunoSEQ multiplex PCR assay. TCRdb retrieved this table from immuneACCESS and kept in-frame rearrangements only. Not all clones are present; in checked studies, unresolved V genes account for under half, and no reason is known for the remainder. A total of about 120,000 clones appear in this sample, roughly 91% of them only once. The top ten clones comprise around 0.12% of the sample. Source: unstimulated CD4+ T cells sorted from spleen or lymph node cells, taken before intestinal transplant. The receptors derive from a human donor who received an intestinal transplant.

The chain joins TRBV6-4 to TRBJ2-3, with unresolved D. V lost 6 bases and J 8 bases, leaving 12 bases between the germline ends. The CDR3 is 12 residues long. In germline, CDR1 is MRHNA, CDR2 SNTAGT. DNA of the CDR3: TGTGCCAGCAGCCCCACCTGGGGTACGCAGTATTTT. It translates to CASSPTWGTQYF.

This rearrangement joins TRBV30 to TRBJ2-7; D is possibly TRBD1 or TRBD2 (6 bases each). CDR1 GTSNPN and CDR2 SVGIG come from the germline V gene (reference sequence). Trimming cost V 0 bases and J 6 bases, with 15 bases left between them. There are 14 residues in the CDR3. The CDR3 here is CAWSVSGAVGEQYF. CDR3 in DNA: TGTGCCTGGAGTGTCTCGGGGGCAGTAGGCGAGCAGTACTTC.

The sample holds a few counts of this clone. The V and J genes are TRBV28 and TRBJ1-1; D gene unclear. The V gene lost 4 bases and the J gene lost 3 bases, with 24 bases spanning the gap. Germline V lookup: CDR1 MDHEN, CDR2 SYDVKM. The CDR3 is made up of 18 amino acids. The CDR3 protein is CASSYPVLRNRLDTEAFF. Here the CDR3 DNA reads TGTGCCAGCAGTTACCCCGTTCTAAGGAACCGGTTGGACACTGAAGCTTTCTTT.

This rearrangement joins TRBV30 to TRBJ2-1, with unresolved D. The V end was cut by 0 bases, the J end by 10 bases, with 22 bases between. CDR3 size: 16 residues. The germline V gene encodes CDR1 GTSNPN and CDR2 SVGIG (reference sequence). This CDR3 reads CAWSVWTALKPKEQFF. Here the CDR3 DNA reads TGTGCCTGGAGTGTTTGGACGGCCCTGAAGCCGAAGGAGCAGTTCTTC.

The chain couples TRBV14 to TRBJ2-7; D is uncertain. CDR3 length: 14 amino acids. V was pared by 4 bases and J by 3 bases, with 13 bases between. From germline, CDR1 is SGHDN and CDR2 FVKESK. CDR3 amino acids: CASSRYRSFYEQYF. Written as DNA, the CDR3 is TGTGCCAGCAGCCGGTACAGAAGCTTCTACGAGCAGTACTTC.

The CDR3 protein is CASSIGQGTYSYEQYF. CDR3 DNA: TGTGCCAGTAGTATAGGACAGGGGACCTACTCCTACGAGCAGTACTTC. The V gene is TRBV19, the J gene TRBJ2-7, with 8 bases that match TRBD1. V trimming: 1 base; J trimming: 0 bases; junction bases outside the gene matches: 5. CDR3 length: 16 residues. CDR1 is LNHDA and CDR2 is SQIVND in the germline V gene (reference sequence).

The chain employs TRBV7-2 and TRBJ2-1; no clear D. Trimming left V 5 bases short and J 5 bases short, with 10 bases between. This CDR3 has 13 amino acids. The germline gives CDR1 SGHTA, CDR2 FQGNSA. Here the CDR3 reads CASSQRFDNEQFF. CDR3 nucleotide sequence: TGTGCCAGCAGCCAGAGATTTGACAATGAGCAGTTCTTC.

V and J are TRBV11-3 and TRBJ2-3; no clear D. This CDR3 is 13 amino acids long. Trimming stripped 5 bases from V and 4 bases from J, with 10 bases between. CDR1 is SGHNT, CDR2 YENEEA, per germline. CDR3 residues: CASSLAYSDTQYF. The CDR3 DNA sequence: TGTGCCAGCAGCCTCGCATATTCAGATACGCAGTATTTT.

The gene calls are TRBV6-5 and TRBJ2-5; D perhaps matches TRBD2 (6 bases). The DNA end lines up better with TRBJ2-7; the J call may be wrong. Germline lookup yields CDR1 MNHEY and CDR2 SVGAGI. This CDR3 has 14 amino acids. CDR3: CASSRLEGSYEQYF. The CDR3 DNA reads TGTGCCAGCAGCCGCCTGGAGGGCTCCTACGAGCAGTACTTC.

The J gene is TRBJ2-3, the V gene TRBV2, with TRBD1 matching over 10 bases. J lost 5 bases, V lost 6 bases, and 8 bases had no gene match. The CDR3 has 15 amino acids. CDR1 is SNHLY and CDR2 is FYNNEI in the germline V gene. Written as DNA, the CDR3 is TGTGCCAGCAGGCGTCGACAGGGGGCAATAGATACGCAGTATTTT. It yields the protein CASRRRQGAIDTQYF.

This clone has a single count. The genes are TRBV5-1 and TRBJ2-5; 11 bases fit TRBD2. V trimming: 1 base; J trimming: 1 base; junction bases outside the gene matches: 0. The germline gives CDR1 SGHRS, CDR2 YFSETQ. This CDR3 region has 15 residues. The CDR3 region is CASSLTSGSQETQYF. The CDR3 nucleotides are TGCGCCAGCAGCTTGACTAGCGGGAGCCAAGAGACCCAGTACTTC.

This clone came up once. This chain joins TRBV6-4 and TRBJ1-3; the D gene is possibly TRBD1 (5 bases). The germline gives CDR1 MRHNA, CDR2 SNTAGT. V lost 6 bases and J 0 bases, leaving 18 bases between the germline ends. CDR3 length: 17 residues. The CDR3 here is CASRAETRGLSGNTIYF. DNA for the CDR3: TGTGCCAGCAGGGCGGAAACACGGGGACTCTCTGGAAACACCATATATTTT.

The chain uses TRBV6-1 and TRBJ2-7; tentatively, D is TRBD1 (6 bases). The V gene lost 3 bases and the J gene lost 2 bases, with 8 bases spanning the gap. Germline values: CDR1 MNHNS, CDR2 SASEGT. This CDR3 has 13 amino acids. This CDR3 reads CASSEDSPYEQYF. The CDR3, as DNA: TGTGCCAGCAGTGAGGACAGTCCCTACGAGCAGTACTTC.

The chain joins TRBV10-1 to TRBJ2-3, with TRBD1 matching 11 bases. V gave up 9 bases and J gave up 2 bases; unmatched junction bases: 7. The CDR3 sequence is 15 residues long. CDR1 WNHNN and CDR2 SYGVQD come from the germline V gene (reference sequence). The CDR3 spells CASLRTGGHTDTQYF. CDR3 in DNA: TGCGCCAGTCTCCGGACAGGGGGCCACACAGATACGCAGTATTTT.

V usage is TRBV7-3 and J usage is TRBJ2-2, with 16 bases lining up with TRBD2. With 4 bases clipped from V and 4 bases from J, the junction kept 12 bases outside the gene matches. Germline CDR1 and CDR2: SGHTA and FQGTGA. The CDR3 is made up of 20 amino acids. CDR3 DNA sequence: TGTGCCAGCAGCTCCCAGCCGGGACTAGCGGGAGGGCTAATCACCGGGGAGCTGTTTTTT. The encoded protein is CASSSQPGLAGGLITGELFF.

The rearrangement uses TRBV27 and TRBJ1-2; possibly TRBD1 for D (5 bases). This CDR3 comprises 13 residues. From germline, CDR1 is MNHEY and CDR2 SMNVEV (reference sequence). With 6 bases removed from V and 8 bases from J, the gap between germline ends came to 16 bases. CDR3 DNA: TGTGCCAGCAGCCGGACACCCTATGGGGGCTACACCTTC. It yields the protein CASSRTPYGGYTF.

The rearrangement uses TRBV7-9 and TRBJ2-7, with 11 bases aligning to TRBD2. Unmatched junction bases numbered 3, after V lost 5 bases and J lost 0 bases. CDR3 length: 15 amino acids. CDR1 and CDR2 from the germline V gene are SEHNR and FQNEAQ (reference sequence). CDR3 nucleotides: TGTGCCAGCAGCCTTGGGACTAGCGGCTCCTACGAGCAGTACTTC. It yields the protein CASSLGTSGSYEQYF.

The chain employs TRBV30 and TRBJ1-3, with D perhaps TRBD1 (6 bases). V was clipped by 5 bases and J by 0 bases, with 8 bases between them. Germline V gives CDR1 GTSNPN, CDR2 SVGIG (reference sequence). This CDR3 contains 13 residues. The CDR3 protein is CAWGGLSGNTIYF. As DNA, the CDR3 is TGTGCCTGGGGGGGCCTCTCTGGAAACACCATATATTTT.

This clone occurred once. The rearrangement joins TRBV6-1 to TRBJ1-2; 9 bases align to TRBD1. Germline V gene lookup returns CDR1 MNHNS and CDR2 SASEGT. The CDR3 is made up of 14 amino acids. The V gene end was trimmed by 2 bases and the J gene end by 8 bases; junction bases not matched to a gene: 6. The CDR3 reads CASSEPRTGEGYTF. DNA for the CDR3: TGTGCCAGCAGTGAACCCCGGACAGGGGAAGGCTACACCTTC.